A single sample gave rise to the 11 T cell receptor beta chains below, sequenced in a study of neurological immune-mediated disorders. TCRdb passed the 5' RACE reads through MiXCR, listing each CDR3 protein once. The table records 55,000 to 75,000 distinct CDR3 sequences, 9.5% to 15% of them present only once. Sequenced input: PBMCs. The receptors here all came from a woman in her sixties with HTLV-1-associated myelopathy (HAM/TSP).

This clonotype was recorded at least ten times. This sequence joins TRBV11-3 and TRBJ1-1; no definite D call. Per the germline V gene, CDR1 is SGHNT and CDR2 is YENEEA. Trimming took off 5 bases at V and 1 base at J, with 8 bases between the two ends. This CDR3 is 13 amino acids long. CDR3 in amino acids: CASSRRGNTEAFF. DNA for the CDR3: TGTGCCAGCAGCCGACGGGGGAACACTGAAGCTTTCTTT.

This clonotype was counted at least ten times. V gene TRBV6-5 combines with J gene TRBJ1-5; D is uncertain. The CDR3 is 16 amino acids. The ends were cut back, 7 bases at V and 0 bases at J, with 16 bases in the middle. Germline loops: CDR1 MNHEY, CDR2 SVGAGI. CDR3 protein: CASNSLSGNSNQPQHF. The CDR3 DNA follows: TGTGCCAGCAATAGTTTGTCCGGCAATAGCAATCAGCCCCAGCATTTT.

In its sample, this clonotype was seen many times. As DNA, the CDR3 is TGTGCCAGCAGCCGGACCATAGCCCACACTGAAGCTTTCTTT. Protein sequence: CASSRTIAHTEAFF. The rearrangement links TRBV5-6 to TRBJ1-1, with unresolved D. V lost 4 bases and J lost 3, with 13 bases in between. The CDR3 is made up of 14 amino acids. CDR1 and CDR2 from the germline V gene are SGHDT and YYEEEE.

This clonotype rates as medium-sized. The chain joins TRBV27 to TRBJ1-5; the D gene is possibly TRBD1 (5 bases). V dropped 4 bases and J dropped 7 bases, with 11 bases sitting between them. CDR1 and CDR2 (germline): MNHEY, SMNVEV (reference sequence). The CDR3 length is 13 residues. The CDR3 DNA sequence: TGTGCCAGCAGTTCCCAGGGAGGACAGCCCCAGCATTTT. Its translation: CASSSQGGQPQHF.

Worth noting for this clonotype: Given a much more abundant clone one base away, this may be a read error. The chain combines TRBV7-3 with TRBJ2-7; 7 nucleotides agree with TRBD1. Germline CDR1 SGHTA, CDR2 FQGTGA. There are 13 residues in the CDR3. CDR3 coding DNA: TGTGCCAGCACGTGGGACAGCTCCTACGAGCTGTACTTC. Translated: CASTWDSSYELYF.

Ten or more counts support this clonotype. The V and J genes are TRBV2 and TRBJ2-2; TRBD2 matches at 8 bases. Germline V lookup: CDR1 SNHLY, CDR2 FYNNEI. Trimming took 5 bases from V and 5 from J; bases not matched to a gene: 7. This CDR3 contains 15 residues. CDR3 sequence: CASSPAGDWTGELFF. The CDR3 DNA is TGTGCCAGCAGTCCAGCGGGAGATTGGACCGGGGAGCTGTTTTTT.

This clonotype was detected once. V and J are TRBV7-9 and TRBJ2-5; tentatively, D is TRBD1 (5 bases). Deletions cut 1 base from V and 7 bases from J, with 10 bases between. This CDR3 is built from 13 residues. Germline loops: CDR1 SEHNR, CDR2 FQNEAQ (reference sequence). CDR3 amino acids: CASSLESRATQYF. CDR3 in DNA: TGTGCCAGCAGCTTAGAATCCAGGGCGACCCAGTACTTC.

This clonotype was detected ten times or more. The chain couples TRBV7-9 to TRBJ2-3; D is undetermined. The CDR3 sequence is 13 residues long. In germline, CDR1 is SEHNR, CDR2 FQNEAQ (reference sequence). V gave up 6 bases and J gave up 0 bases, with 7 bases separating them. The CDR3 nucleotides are TGTGCCAGCAGGCCTAAGAGCACAGATACGCAGTATTTT. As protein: CASRPKSTDTQYF.

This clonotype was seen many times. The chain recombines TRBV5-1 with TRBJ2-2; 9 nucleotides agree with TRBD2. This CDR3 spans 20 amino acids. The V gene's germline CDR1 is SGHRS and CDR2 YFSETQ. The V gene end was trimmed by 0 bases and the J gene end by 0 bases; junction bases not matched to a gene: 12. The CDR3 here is CASSLARLMGTSPNTGELFF. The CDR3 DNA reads TGCGCCAGCAGCTTGGCTCGGTTAATGGGGACTAGCCCGAACACCGGGGAGCTGTTTTTT.

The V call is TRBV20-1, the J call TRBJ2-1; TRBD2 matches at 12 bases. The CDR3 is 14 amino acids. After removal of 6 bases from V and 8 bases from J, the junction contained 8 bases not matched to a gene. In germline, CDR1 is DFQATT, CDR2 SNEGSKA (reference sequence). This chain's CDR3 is CSARPGLAGHEQFF. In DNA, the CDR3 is TGCAGTGCAAGACCGGGACTAGCGGGTCATGAGCAGTTCTTC.

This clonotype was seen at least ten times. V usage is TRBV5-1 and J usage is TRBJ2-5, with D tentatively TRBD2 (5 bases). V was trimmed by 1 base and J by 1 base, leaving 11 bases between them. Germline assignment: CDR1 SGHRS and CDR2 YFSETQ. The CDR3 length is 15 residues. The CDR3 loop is CASSLLVGVQETQYF. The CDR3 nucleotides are TGCGCCAGCAGCTTGCTGGTCGGGGTCCAAGAGACCCAGTACTTC.